This TCR beta chain was captured by sequencing in a study of T cell responses to AZD1222 COVID-19 vaccine. Some clones are missing from TCRdb's copy, which holds only in-frame ones; the method was immunoSEQ multiplex PCR. The sample records over 130,000 clones, 85% to 90% being singletons. Looked up from germline, CDR1 is SNHLY and CDR2 is FYNNEI. Trimming took off 8 bases at V and 5 bases at J, with 9 bases between the two ends. CDR3 length equals 11 residues. Comments on this clone: Its matching antigen is unknown.

Findings and limits, study-wide: Repertoires were obtained solely post-peak T cell response. Receipt of two AZD1222 doses was followed by a rise in Spike-specific TCR breadth and depth. Reports say nearly half of spike-specific TCRs go after unmutated variant regions.

This TCR derives from an adult who received the AZD1222 COVID-19 vaccine. The input for sequencing was peripheral blood, taken 28 days after the second AZD1222 dose. The rearrangement joins TRBV2 to TRBJ2-5, with a possible D match to TRBD1 (6 bases). The CDR3: CASGRGETQYF. The CDR3 DNA reads TGTGCCAGCGGCAGGGGTGAGACCCAGTACTTC. The full variable domain, with the rest looked up from reference TRBV2 and TRBJ2-5, is EPEVTQTPSHQVTQMGQEVILRCVPISNHLYFYWYRQILGQKVEFLVSFYNNEISEKSEIFDDQFSVERPDGSNFTLKIRSTKLEDSAMYFCASGRGETQYFGPGTRLLVL.